One sample yielded the 11 T cell receptor beta chains listed below, sequenced in a study of neurological immune-mediated disorders. TCRdb fed the 5' RACE reads into MiXCR, producing one record per CDR3 protein. The table records approximately 84,000 distinct CDR3 sequences, around 4.5% of them present only once. Time point noted: longitudinal time-point 3. Sequencing used PBMCs. These receptors were obtained from a woman aged 55 to 70 with multiple sclerosis.

This clonotype was seen ten or more times. CDR3: CASSLYGGGLDEQFF. As DNA, the CDR3 is TGCGCCAGCAGCTTGTATGGGGGTGGACTTGATGAGCAGTTCTTC. The chain links TRBV5-1 to TRBJ2-1; D may correspond to TRBD1 or TRBD2 (5 bases each). This CDR3 has 15 residues. Germline CDR1 and CDR2: SGHRS and YFSETQ. V shed 1 base and J shed 8 bases, with 16 bases lying between them.

This clonotype was seen repeatedly, ten times or more. The chain uses TRBV27 and TRBJ1-2; 7 bases match TRBD1. The CDR3 consists of 13 residues. Germline loops: CDR1 MNHEY, CDR2 SMNVEV (reference sequence). Trimming at V came to 6 bases and at J to 7 bases, leaving 8 bases not matched to a gene. CDR3 in amino acids: CASSNRGAGGYTF. The CDR3 DNA is TGTGCCAGCAGCAACAGGGGTGCAGGTGGCTACACCTTC.

This clonotype was observed at least ten times. V is TRBV5-1 and J is TRBJ2-7; tentative D call: TRBD2 (6 bases). The CDR3 sequence is 15 residues long. V lost 5 bases to trimming and J lost 0 bases, with 15 bases between them. Germline lookup yields CDR1 SGHRS and CDR2 YFSETQ. The chain's CDR3 is CASRVGFGGSYEQYF. CDR3 coding DNA: TGCGCCAGCAGAGTGGGGTTCGGGGGCTCCTACGAGCAGTACTTC.

This clonotype came up many times. In nucleotides, the CDR3 is TGCGCCAGCAGCATACAGGGTCTCTACAATGAGCAGTTCTTC. Amino acid sequence: CASSIQGLYNEQFF. The J gene is TRBJ2-1, the V gene TRBV5-1; D is perhaps TRBD1 (6 bases). The V gene lost 4 bases and the J gene lost 3 bases, with 11 bases spanning the gap. The CDR3 runs to 14 residues. Germline assignment: CDR1 SGHRS and CDR2 YFSETQ.

This clonotype appeared many times. The rearrangement uses TRBV10-3 and TRBJ1-5; TRBD1 matches at 9 bases. V was pared by 6 bases and J by 1 base, with 4 bases of the junction left unmatched. Germline-derived CDR1 and CDR2 are ENHRY and SYGVKD. CDR3 size: 15 residues. The CDR3 DNA is TGTGCCATCAGCCTTGGACAGGGGAGCAATCAGCCCCAGCATTTT. Protein: CAISLGQGSNQPQHF.

This clonotype was counted at least ten times. This sequence joins TRBV5-1 and TRBJ2-7; D might be TRBD1 (6 bases). The germline V and J ends were trimmed by 4 bases and 6 bases, with 17 bases remaining between them. This CDR3 is 14 amino acids long. Germline loops: CDR1 SGHRS, CDR2 YFSETQ. The CDR3 loop is CASSPGARGGEQYF. CDR3 DNA sequence: TGCGCCAGCAGCCCAGGAGCACGAGGGGGCGAGCAGTACTTC.

This clonotype was seen ten or more times. This chain joins TRBV12-3 or TRBV12-4 and TRBJ2-3; D gene ambiguous. There are 14 residues in the CDR3. V shed 3 bases and J shed 0 bases, with 7 bases lying between them. CDR3 coding DNA: TGTGCCAGCAGTTTCCTGGGCAGCACAGATACGCAGTATTTT. As protein: CASSFLGSTDTQYF.

This clonotype was picked up many times. The chain carries TRBV20-1 and TRBJ1-1; D unresolved. Trimming left V 3 bases short and J 5 bases short, with 10 bases between. The CDR3 contains 12 residues. The germline gives CDR1 DFQATT, CDR2 SNEGSKA (reference sequence). In nucleotides, the CDR3 is TGCAGTGCTAGGGTCAGCGATACTGAAGCTTTCTTT. It is translated as CSARVSDTEAFF.

This clonotype was observed many times. The chain has TRBV5-1 and TRBJ2-1, with 13 bases aligning to TRBD2. CDR1 and CDR2 (germline): SGHRS, YFSETQ. The ends lost 4 bases at V and 5 bases at J; junction bases unmatched: 3. The CDR3 covers 15 residues. CDR3 nucleotide sequence: TGCGCCAGCAGCGCGGGACTAGCGGGAAACAATGAGCAGTTCTTC. Its translation: CASSAGLAGNNEQFF.

Many counts were recorded for this clonotype. The J gene is TRBJ2-1, the V gene TRBV20-1, with 11 bases aligning to TRBD1. CDR1 DFQATT and CDR2 SNEGSKA come from the germline V gene (reference sequence). After removal of 6 bases from V and 9 bases from J, the junction contained 10 bases not matched to a gene. The CDR3 runs to 14 residues. Here the CDR3 DNA reads TGCAGTGCGGAACCGGGACAGGGGGGATTTGAGCAGTTCTTC. Encoded protein: CSAEPGQGGFEQFF.

This clonotype appeared many times. The V and J genes are TRBV5-1 and TRBJ2-3; TRBD1 is a possible D gene (6 bases). The CDR3 spans 15 residues. The germline CDR1 and CDR2 sequences are SGHRS and YFSETQ. The V and J ends lost 2 bases and 2 bases respectively, with 12 bases between them. CDR3 sequence (DNA): TGCGCCAGCAGCTTCTTCAGACAGGCCACAGATACGCAGTATTTT. Translating gives CASSFFRQATDTQYF.